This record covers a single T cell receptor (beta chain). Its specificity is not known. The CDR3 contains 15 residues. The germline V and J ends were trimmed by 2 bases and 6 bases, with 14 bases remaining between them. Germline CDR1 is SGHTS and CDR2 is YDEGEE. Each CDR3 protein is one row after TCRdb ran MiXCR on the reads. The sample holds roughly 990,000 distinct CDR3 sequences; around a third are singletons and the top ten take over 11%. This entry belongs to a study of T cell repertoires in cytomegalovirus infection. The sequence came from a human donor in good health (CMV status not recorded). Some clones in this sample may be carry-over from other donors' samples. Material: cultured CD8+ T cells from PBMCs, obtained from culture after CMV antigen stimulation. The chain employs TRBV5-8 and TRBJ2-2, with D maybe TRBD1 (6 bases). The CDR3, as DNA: TGTGCCAGCAGCTTCCGGAAGGGGGTCCCCGGGGAGCTGTTTTTT. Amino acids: CASSFRKGVPGELFF.